The rows below give T cell receptor beta chains drawn from one sample of a study of blood T cell repertoires in COVID-19. Produced via immunoSEQ multiplex PCR; TCRdb's table is partial and in-frame only. The sample lists about 87,000 clones, around 85% occurring once. What was sequenced was peripheral blood. The receptors were gathered from a woman older than 75 with COVID-19, enrolled during active disease. The CDR3 runs from the conserved cysteine through the conserved F or W. Each record gives: D gene, clone size, V gene, J gene, CDR3 protein, CDR3 DNA. The D gene is left open where the match is weak. The size entry is marked missing in some rows and otherwise reads once, few, many or a size class.

d_call: .; clone_size: .; v_call: TRBV21-1; j_call: TRBJ2-6; cdr3_aa: CASSKGRQDSQGQGANVLTF; cdr3_nt: TGTGCCAGCAGCAAAGGAAGACAGGATTCACAGGGTCAGGGGGCCAACGTCCTGACTTTC
d_call: TRBD2; clone_size: .; v_call: TRBV15; j_call: TRBJ2-1; cdr3_aa: CATSRESRAYWAGAHNEQFF; cdr3_nt: TGTGCCACCAGCAGAGAATCAAGGGCTTATTGGGCGGGAGCGCACAATGAGCAGTTCTTC
d_call: TRBD2; clone_size: .; v_call: TRBV7-6; j_call: TRBJ2-3; cdr3_aa: CASSLVELAGGRTDTQYF; cdr3_nt: TGTGCCAGCAGCTTAGTTGAACTAGCGGGGGGGCGGACAGATACGCAGTATTTT
d_call: TRBD2; clone_size: .; v_call: TRBV5-4; j_call: TRBJ2-7; cdr3_aa: CASSMGGEQYF; cdr3_nt: TGTGCCAGCAGCATGGGAGGGGAGCAGTACTTC
d_call: TRBD1; clone_size: .; v_call: TRBV9; j_call: TRBJ1-2; cdr3_aa: CASSGGTGGVPNYGYTF; cdr3_nt: TGTGCCAGCAGCGGGGGGACAGGGGGAGTACCTAACTATGGCTACACCTTC
d_call: .; clone_size: .; v_call: TRBV30; j_call: TRBJ2-7; cdr3_aa: CAWSLSSYEQYF; cdr3_nt: TGTGCCTGGTCTCTTTCCTCCTACGAGCAGTACTTC
d_call: TRBD2; clone_size: .; v_call: TRBV6-2/TRBV6-3; j_call: TRBJ2-4; cdr3_aa: CASSYLAGGADGKNIQYF; cdr3_nt: TGTGCCAGCAGTTACCTAGCGGGGGGGGCGGATGGCAAAAACATTCAGTACTTC
d_call: TRBD2; clone_size: .; v_call: TRBV4-1; j_call: TRBJ2-2; cdr3_aa: CASSSSFSSGRAVGELFF; cdr3_nt: TGCGCCAGCAGCTCATCGTTCAGTAGCGGGAGGGCGGTCGGGGAGCTGTTTTTT
d_call: .; clone_size: .; v_call: TRBV5-1; j_call: TRBJ1-3; cdr3_aa: CASSFTLPPGNTIYF; cdr3_nt: TGCGCCAGCAGCTTCACCCTACCCCCTGGAAACACCATATATTTT
d_call: TRBD1; clone_size: .; v_call: TRBV23-1; j_call: TRBJ2-5; cdr3_aa: CASSPSGDSDYGTQYF; cdr3_nt: TGCGCCAGCAGTCCATCAGGGGACAGTGATTATGGGACCCAGTACTTC
d_call: .; clone_size: few; v_call: TRBV18; j_call: TRBJ1-5; cdr3_aa: CASSLLQSSTPQHF; cdr3_nt: TGTGCCAGCTCACTCCTACAGAGCTCAACGCCCCAGCATTTT
d_call: TRBD1; clone_size: once; v_call: TRBV6-5; j_call: TRBJ2-7; cdr3_aa: CASRGTGGVQYF; cdr3_nt: TGTGCCAGCAGGGGGACAGGGGGCGTGCAGTACTTC
d_call: .; clone_size: .; v_call: TRBV9; j_call: TRBJ1-6; cdr3_aa: CASSVGRGNSPLHF; cdr3_nt: TGTGCCAGCAGCGTAGGAAGGGGTAATTCACCCCTCCACTTT
d_call: TRBD1; clone_size: .; v_call: TRBV5-1; j_call: TRBJ1-4; cdr3_aa: CASSSQGASNEKLFF; cdr3_nt: TGCGCCAGCAGCTCTCAGGGGGCGTCTAATGAAAAACTGTTTTTT
d_call: TRBD1; clone_size: few; v_call: TRBV6-6; j_call: TRBJ1-5; cdr3_aa: CASSYRTGAVRPQHF; cdr3_nt: TGTGCCAGCAGTTACCGGACAGGGGCAGTTCGGCCCCAGCATTTT
d_call: .; clone_size: .; v_call: TRBV28; j_call: TRBJ2-7; cdr3_aa: CASSPALAYEQYF; cdr3_nt: TGTGCCAGCAGTCCCGCCCTAGCCTACGAGCAGTACTTC
d_call: TRBD2; clone_size: .; v_call: TRBV6-2/TRBV6-3; j_call: TRBJ2-1; cdr3_aa: CASSYRSAGGYNEQFF; cdr3_nt: TGTGCCAGCAGTTACCGCTCGGCGGGGGGCTACAATGAGCAGTTCTTC
d_call: TRBD1; clone_size: .; v_call: TRBV18; j_call: TRBJ2-7; cdr3_aa: CASSPIDTGGEQYF; cdr3_nt: TGTGCCAGCTCACCGATCGATACAGGGGGCGAGCAGTACTTC
d_call: .; clone_size: .; v_call: TRBV7-8; j_call: TRBJ1-1; cdr3_aa: CASSTVPSGEAFF; cdr3_nt: TGTGCCAGCAGCACCGTACCCTCCGGTGAAGCTTTCTTT
d_call: .; clone_size: .; v_call: TRBV6-2/TRBV6-3; j_call: TRBJ2-1; cdr3_aa: CASSPLDYTHEQFF; cdr3_nt: TGTGCCAGCAGTCCCCTGGACTATACCCATGAGCAGTTCTTC
d_call: .; clone_size: .; v_call: TRBV5-1; j_call: TRBJ2-1; cdr3_aa: CASSELTGDFEQFF; cdr3_nt: TGCGCCAGCAGCGAGTTAACAGGGGACTTTGAGCAGTTCTTC
d_call: .; clone_size: .; v_call: TRBV7-3; j_call: TRBJ2-2; cdr3_aa: CASSPARGGAGELFF; cdr3_nt: TGTGCCAGCAGCCCGGCCAGGGGCGGAGCCGGGGAGCTGTTTTTT
d_call: TRBD2; clone_size: .; v_call: TRBV5-1; j_call: TRBJ2-1; cdr3_aa: CASSLVGGRTYNEQFF; cdr3_nt: TGCGCCAGCAGCTTGGTCGGCGGGAGGACATACAATGAGCAGTTCTTC
d_call: .; clone_size: once; v_call: TRBV7-9; j_call: TRBJ1-1; cdr3_aa: CASSLIGPNTEAFF; cdr3_nt: TGTGCCAGCAGCTTAATTGGGCCGAACACTGAAGCTTTCTTT
d_call: .; clone_size: .; v_call: TRBV6-5; j_call: TRBJ1-5; cdr3_aa: CASSFPEGPQHF; cdr3_nt: TGTGCCAGCAGCTTTCCAGAGGGGCCCCAGCATTTT
d_call: .; clone_size: .; v_call: TRBV5-4; j_call: TRBJ1-6; cdr3_aa: CASSFTVNNSPLHF; cdr3_nt: TGTGCCAGCAGCTTCACAGTCAATAATTCACCCCTCCACTTT
d_call: .; clone_size: .; v_call: TRBV28; j_call: TRBJ2-5; cdr3_aa: CAIREGRQETQYF; cdr3_nt: TGTGCCATCCGGGAAGGGCGCCAAGAGACCCAGTACTTC
d_call: TRBD2; clone_size: .; v_call: TRBV27; j_call: TRBJ2-3; cdr3_aa: CASSLRLAGGDTQYF; cdr3_nt: TGTGCCAGCAGTTTAAGACTAGCGGGAGGAGATACGCAGTATTTT
d_call: .; clone_size: .; v_call: TRBV2; j_call: TRBJ2-1; cdr3_aa: CASSSGKNEQFF; cdr3_nt: TGTGCCAGCAGCTCAGGGAAGAATGAGCAGTTCTTC
d_call: TRBD1; clone_size: .; v_call: TRBV11-2; j_call: TRBJ2-5; cdr3_aa: CASSPGGRETQYF; cdr3_nt: TGTGCCAGCAGTCCAGGGGGCAGGGAGACCCAGTACTTC
d_call: TRBD2; clone_size: .; v_call: TRBV4-1; j_call: TRBJ2-1; cdr3_aa: CASSQVAGGRNEQFF; cdr3_nt: TGCGCCAGCAGCCAAGTAGCGGGGGGGCGCAATGAGCAGTTCTTC